This entry lists 20 T cell receptor beta chains sequenced from one sample in a study of blood T cell repertoires in COVID-19. This table comes from immunoSEQ multiplex PCR, and its TCRdb copy is limited to in-frame clones, with some not included. The sample has roughly 400,000 clones; around nine tenths are singletons. Source material: PBMCs or T cells enriched from blood (not recorded which). The receptors shown here come from a woman aged 50 to 60 who had recovered from COVID-19.

This clone appeared once. V is TRBV19 and J is TRBJ2-5; 9 nucleotides line up with TRBD1. V dropped 5 bases and J dropped 7; count of bases not matched to a gene: 5. CDR3 length: 13 residues. Germline V gives CDR1 LNHDA, CDR2 SQIVND (reference sequence). CDR3: CASSDRQGVTQYF. CDR3 coding DNA: TGTGCCAGTAGTGACCGACAGGGGGTGACCCAGTACTTC.

The chain has TRBV6-2 or TRBV6-3 and TRBJ1-1; D remains ambiguous. Germline CDR1 MNHEY, CDR2 SVGEGT. The V gene lost 4 bases and the J gene lost 7 bases, with 13 bases spanning the gap. The CDR3 has 13 amino acids. The CDR3 here is CASSSITVDEAFF. The CDR3 bases are TGTGCCAGCAGTTCGATTACAGTCGATGAAGCTTTCTTT.

The chain joins TRBV13 to TRBJ1-5; D is possibly TRBD1 (5 bases). The CDR3 is 12 amino acids. Trimming shortened V by 2 bases and J by 6 bases, and 5 bases separated the two germline ends. Germline-derived CDR1 and CDR2 are PRHDT and FYEKMQ (reference sequence). The CDR3 DNA reads TGTGCCAGCAGCTTACAGGGTCAGCCCCAGCATTTT. Amino acid sequence: CASSLQGQPQHF.

The V and J genes are TRBV4-1 and TRBJ2-7; 7 nucleotides line up with TRBD1. CDR3 length equals 14 residues. Germline CDR1 MGHRA, CDR2 YSYEKL. V was pared by 4 bases and J by 7 bases, with 10 bases of the junction left unmatched. The CDR3 here is CASSLTGTAGEQYF. CDR3 bases: TGCGCCAGCAGCCTCACAGGGACAGCAGGGGAGCAGTACTTC.

J is TRBJ1-1 and V is TRBV5-1; weak D call: TRBD1 (5 bases). Trimming cost V 7 bases and J 4 bases, with 20 bases left between them. This CDR3 comprises 15 residues. Per the germline V gene, CDR1 is SGHRS and CDR2 is YFSETQ. The CDR3 sequence is CASYAGGSGATEAFF. In nucleotides, the CDR3 is TGCGCCAGCTATGCGGGGGGAAGTGGAGCCACTGAAGCTTTCTTT.

This clone was seen only once. CDR3 bases: TGTGCCAGCTGCAGGGGCGACCTCTCTGGAAACACCATATATTTT. It yields the protein CASCRGDLSGNTIYF. This chain uses TRBV11-2 with TRBJ1-3, with D possibly matching TRBD1 (6 bases). The CDR3 runs 15 residues. Between the trimmed V and J ends, which lost 8 bases and 0 bases, there was a span of 14 bases. The germline V gene encodes CDR1 SGHAT and CDR2 FQNNGV.

The chain combines TRBV6-5 with TRBJ1-5; 9 bases line up with TRBD1. The trim removed 2 bases at V and 4 bases at J, leaving 0 bases unmatched. Per the germline V gene, CDR1 is MNHEY and CDR2 is SVGAGI. The CDR3 sequence is 14 residues long. The CDR3 is CASSYGTGNQPQHF. The CDR3 nucleotides read TGTGCCAGCAGTTACGGGACAGGGAATCAGCCCCAGCATTTT.

CDR3 DNA: TGTGCCAGCAGTTTATTTCGCGGGGGGGCAGGCACCGGGGAGCTGTTTTTT. It encodes CASSLFRGGAGTGELFF. The J gene is TRBJ2-2, the V gene TRBV28; 9 nucleotides align to TRBD2. V dropped 1 base and J dropped 4; count of bases not matched to a gene: 7. The CDR3 contains 17 residues. Per the germline V gene, CDR1 is MDHEN and CDR2 is SYDVKM.

This chain links TRBV6-2 or TRBV6-3 with TRBJ1-1; the D gene is possibly TRBD1 (6 bases). This CDR3 is built from 12 residues. Trimming took off 5 bases at V and 4 bases at J, with 8 bases between the two ends. Germline-derived CDR1 and CDR2 are MNHEY and SVGEGT. CDR3 protein: CASSRQVTEAFF. CDR3 DNA sequence: TGTGCCAGCAGTCGACAGGTCACTGAAGCTTTCTTT.

This clone has a single count. The chain is built from TRBV28 and TRBJ1-5; D is possibly TRBD1 (6 bases). CDR1 and CDR2 from the germline V gene are MDHEN and SYDVKM. This CDR3 is 15 amino acids long. The germline V and J ends were trimmed by 3 bases and 4 bases, with 13 bases remaining between them. This CDR3 reads CASSFPSTGNQPQHF. As DNA, the CDR3 is TGTGCCAGCAGTTTTCCATCGACAGGAAATCAGCCCCAGCATTTT. Based on the CDR3 plus reference TRBV28 and TRBJ1-5, the full variable domain is DVKVTQSSRYLVKRTGEKVFLECVQDMDHENMFWYRQDPGLGLRLIYFSYDVKMKEKGDIPEGYSVSREKKERFSLILESASTNQTSMYLCASSFPSTGNQPQHFGDGTRLSIL.

The chain couples TRBV28 to TRBJ1-1, with TRBD1 matching over 7 bases. J gave up 1 base and V 5 bases, and 1 base lay outside the gene matches. The germline V gene has CDR1 MDHEN and CDR2 SYDVKM. This CDR3 contains 13 residues. CDR3 in DNA: TGTGCCAGCAGTAACAGGGGGAACACTGAAGCTTTCTTT. This encodes CASSNRGNTEAFF.

The chain employs TRBV6-5 and TRBJ1-2; D perhaps matches TRBD1 (6 bases). The length of the CDR3 is 13 residues. V was trimmed by 0 bases and J by 7 bases, leaving 9 bases between them. The germline V gene encodes CDR1 MNHEY and CDR2 SVGAGI. Here the CDR3 DNA reads TGTGCCAGCAGTTACTCCGGACAGACTGGCTACACCTTC. It codes for CASSYSGQTGYTF.

The rearrangement joins TRBV27 to TRBJ1-4, with D possibly TRBD1 on 5 matching bases. V lost 6 bases to trimming and J lost 0 bases, with 11 bases between them. Germline V CDR1 and CDR2: MNHEY, SMNVEV (reference sequence). This CDR3 is 15 amino acids long. CDR3 region: CASSSMTATNEKLFF. CDR3 nucleotide sequence: TGTGCCAGCAGCTCCATGACAGCAACTAATGAAAAACTGTTTTTT.

The chain couples TRBV4-3 to TRBJ2-7, with TRBD2 matching over 7 bases. Trimming at V came to 0 bases and at J to 4 bases, leaving 12 bases not matched to a gene. The germline CDR1 and CDR2 sequences are LGHNA and YSLEER. The CDR3 sequence is 17 residues long. As DNA, the CDR3 is TGCGCCAGCAGCCAAGAGCCGGTGGGAGGGCCACCATACGAGCAGTACTTC. Protein: CASSQEPVGGPPYEQYF.

The chain carries TRBV7-2 and TRBJ1-1; 12 bases fit TRBD1. Trimming at V came to 1 base and at J to 7 bases, leaving 7 bases not matched to a gene. CDR1 and CDR2 from the germline V gene are SGHTA and FQGNSA. This CDR3 is built from 16 residues. CDR3 coding DNA: TGTGCCAGCAGCTTAGAAAGGGACAGGGGGCGAGTTGAAGCTTTCTTT. It specifies CASSLERDRGRVEAFF.

This clone was found once. V gene TRBV2 combines with J gene TRBJ1-1, with 9 nucleotides matching TRBD1. From germline, CDR1 is SNHLY and CDR2 FYNNEI. This CDR3 has 16 amino acids. Trimming removed 5 bases from V and 0 bases from J; junction bases left unmatched: 7. The CDR3 DNA sequence: TGTGCCAGCAGTACTTGGACAGGGGTTTTGAACACTGAAGCTTTCTTT. Its translation is CASSTWTGVLNTEAFF.

V is TRBV27 and J is TRBJ1-2; the match to TRBD1 covers 12 bases. V lost 0 bases, J lost 3 bases, and 17 bases stayed unmatched. This CDR3 comprises 21 residues. Germline V CDR1 and CDR2: MNHEY, SMNVEV (reference sequence). DNA for the CDR3: TGTGCCAGCAGTTTATCGATAATGGGGTTGGGGACAGGGGGCGACGACTATGGCTACACCTTC. It translates to CASSLSIMGLGTGGDDYGYTF.

This clone was seen a handful of times. The chain employs TRBV2 and TRBJ2-7; 12 bases map to TRBD2. There are 16 residues in the CDR3. Looked up from germline, CDR1 is SNHLY and CDR2 is FYNNEI. V shed 4 bases, J shed 1 base, and the junction held 5 bases outside the gene matches. CDR3 loop: CASSGTSGTRSYEQYF. The CDR3 DNA reads TGTGCCAGCAGTGGGACTAGCGGGACTCGTTCCTACGAGCAGTACTTC.

The chain recombines TRBV3-1 (or the pseudogene TRBV3-2) with TRBJ2-7, with TRBD2 identical over 8 bases. In germline, CDR1 is LGHDT, CDR2 YNNKEL (reference sequence). The CDR3 totals 15 residues. V lost 6 bases and J lost 2; bases outside the gene matches: 9. This chain's CDR3 is CASSPYGGGTYEQYF. The CDR3 nucleotides are TGTGCCAGCAGTCCTTACGGGGGGGGAACCTACGAGCAGTACTTC.

This clone has just one count. This chain links TRBV19 with TRBJ1-5, with 7 bases identical to TRBD1. CDR1 and CDR2 from the germline V gene are LNHDA and SQIVND (reference sequence). Trimming cost V 6 bases and J 1 base; bases outside gene matches: 6. The CDR3 is made up of 15 amino acids. For the CDR3, the DNA is TGTGCCAGTAGCCCGACAGGGCCCAGCAATCAGCCCCAGCATTTT. This encodes CASSPTGPSNQPQHF.